This passage covers 10 T cell receptor beta chains from one sample sequenced in a study of post-analysis software for immune sequencing data. Study conclusions and caveats: The five TRBV segments detected at higher frequency in patients than in controls included TRBV5-6, TRBV5-1 and TRBV20-1.

Unique molecular identifiers had been added to the TCR beta cDNA libraries. TCRdb reanalysed the PCR reads using MiXCR and keeps one entry per CDR3 protein. This table has a few hundred thousand distinct CDR3 sequences, under 55% appearing once. Antigen specificity for these receptors is unknown. Specimen: blood. The receptors here all came from a girl between 5 and 17 years old with multiple sclerosis.

This clonotype appeared a single time. V is TRBV6-5 and J is TRBJ1-2; D remains ambiguous. Trimming left V 3 bases short and J 6 bases short, with 11 bases between. From germline, CDR1 is MNHEY and CDR2 SVGAGI. CDR3 length: 13 residues. The CDR3 loop is CASSYAVGDGYTF. The DNA of the CDR3 is TGTGCCAGCAGTTATGCGGTCGGGGATGGCTACACCTTC.

CDR3 DNA: TGCAGCGTCGAGAAGGACCTTGGGCAAGAGACCCAGTACTTC. Translating it yields CSVEKDLGQETQYF. This chain links TRBV29-1 with TRBJ2-5; D is ambiguous. Per germline, CDR1 SQVTM and CDR2 ANQGSEA. This CDR3 has 14 amino acids. The V gene lost 6 bases and the J gene lost 2 bases, with 16 bases spanning the gap.

The chain links TRBV7-9 to TRBJ2-4; unclear D gene. The DNA matches TRBJ2-7 better at its end, which makes the J call doubtful. The germline V gene encodes CDR1 SEHNR and CDR2 FQNEAQ (reference sequence). The CDR3 is 13 amino acids. Here the CDR3 reads CASSLGAVYEQYF. CDR3 coding DNA: TGTGCCAGCAGCTTAGGGGCCGTCTACGAGCAGTACTTC.

This clonotype has a single count. The chain joins TRBV10-3 to TRBJ2-1; 15 bases agree with TRBD2. CDR3 length: 16 residues. CDR1 and CDR2 (germline): ENHRY, SYGVKD. V lost 2 bases, J lost 9 bases, and 5 bases stayed unmatched. In DNA form, the CDR3 reads TGTGCCATCAGTGAGACGGGACTAGCGGGAGGAGGTGAGCAGTTCTTC. This translates into CAISETGLAGGGEQFF.

This chain joins TRBV20-1 and TRBJ1-4, with TRBD1 as a possible D gene (5 bases). Germline assignment: CDR1 DFQATT and CDR2 SNEGSKA (reference sequence). V lost 1 base and J 4 bases, leaving 13 bases between the germline ends. The CDR3 runs 15 residues. This CDR3 reads CSARVFGGDNEKLFF. The CDR3 DNA sequence: TGCAGTGCTAGAGTCTTCGGGGGGGATAATGAAAAACTGTTTTTT.

On this clonotype itself: A much more abundant neighbour one base away suggests this may be a read error. The chain employs TRBV20-1 and TRBJ2-1; TRBD2 matches at 10 bases. Trimming removed 1 base from V and 3 bases from J; junction bases left unmatched: 6. This CDR3 has 16 amino acids. Germline loops: CDR1 DFQATT, CDR2 SNEGSKA (reference sequence). DNA of the CDR3: TGCAGTGCTAGAGGACCGAGACTAGCGGGCTACAATGAGCAGTTCTTC. It yields the protein CSARGPRLAGYNEQFF.

The rearrangement uses TRBV12-3 or TRBV12-4 and TRBJ1-5; 7 bases agree with TRBD1. With 5 bases clipped from V and 7 bases from J, the junction kept 20 bases outside the gene matches. The CDR3 has 18 amino acids. As DNA, the CDR3 is TGTGCCAGCAGTCTAACCCCGGTGGTCGCCGGAGGGGGCCAGCCCCAGCATTTT. It codes for CASSLTPVVAGGGQPQHF.

This clonotype was seen only once. The chain couples TRBV5-1 to TRBJ2-1; no clear D gene. The germline V and J ends were trimmed by 7 bases and 3 bases, with 11 bases remaining between them. CDR1 SGHRS and CDR2 YFSETQ come from the germline V gene. The CDR3 runs to 13 residues. The CDR3 nucleotides read TGCGCCAGCGGCCCGGGCCGCTACAATGAGCAGTTCTTC. Amino acid sequence: CASGPGRYNEQFF.

This clonotype showed up just a few times. The genes are TRBV29-1 and TRBJ2-1; 8 nucleotides match TRBD1. Germline V CDR1 and CDR2: SQVTM, ANQGSEA. V lost 1 base to trimming and J lost 0 bases; unmatched junction nucleotides: 5. CDR3 length: 16 residues. Here the CDR3 DNA reads TGCAGCGTTGAAGGGACAGGGTTTAGCTCCTACAATGAGCAGTTCTTC. This translates into CSVEGTGFSSYNEQFF.

The rearrangement uses TRBV5-1 and TRBJ1-2; 9 bases are a match to TRBD1. Germline lookup yields CDR1 SGHRS and CDR2 YFSETQ. V lost 4 bases, J lost 7 bases, and 8 bases stayed unmatched. This CDR3 contains 14 residues. Written as DNA, the CDR3 is TGCGCCAGCAGCGCCCAGGACAGGGGAGGTGGCTACACCTTC. This translates into CASSAQDRGGGYTF.